The sequence of this TCR beta chain was determined in a study of T-cell memory formation after mild COVID-19. Study as a whole: TCR clusters were mostly confined to one donor each.

The study, taken as a whole, reports: Contracting CD4+ clones sat mainly in CM and EM; CD8+ in EMRA.

The CDR3 runs to 14 residues. Germline values: CDR1 SGHTA, CDR2 FQGNSA. Trimming took off 6 bases at V and 6 bases at J, with 15 bases between the two ends. This clonotype was detected many times. The antigen is undetermined. TCRdb reprocessed the 5' RACE reads via MiXCR and lists one record per CDR3 protein. The sample lists 85,000 to 130,000 distinct CDR3 sequences, 9.5% to 15% occurring once. The clonotype comes from an adult woman who had mild COVID-19 (a few samples of this study predate the infection). Cell type and time point are not known. V usage is TRBV7-2 and J usage is TRBJ2-1; D is ambiguous. Sequenced material: PBMCs or a T cell subset sorted from them (not recorded which). The CDR3 DNA is TGTGCCAGCAGTTTTGTAGGCCCGGCCAATGAGCAGTTCTTC. Protein: CASSFVGPANEQFF.